This T cell receptor (beta chain) was recorded in a study of cytotoxic CD8 clonotypes in ibrutinib-treated CLL (dated by TCRdb to 2020 to 2022). Describing the broader study: In this cohort, around 15 patients were treatment-naive and about a dozen were relapsed/refractory, while fewer than 18 had unmutated IGHV. Samples averaged around 280,000 productive templates and around 91,000 productive rearrangements. Response samples were obtained after a median of around 11 months of treatment, with a range of roughly 6 to 36 months. Responses were partial in about 25 patients and complete in 2; after median approximately 5.5 years follow-up, approximately 15 stayed in remission and some twelve progressed. Cryopreserved peripheral blood mononuclear cells were collected at three points: before therapy, at response, and at either sustained remission or disease progression. All remission and progressive disease samples were collected while patients were still receiving ibrutinib. Of the 86 people in the trial, approximately 24 had longitudinal samples available.

A note on this clone: This receptor's antigen is unknown. Per-base qualities were not stored, and no clone one base away is much larger.

The meaning of the sample's time point label: about a year on ibrutinib. For TCR beta library preparation, approximately 1.8 micrograms of genomic DNA was extracted from cryopreserved PBMCs. Longitudinal blood samples from CLL patients receiving ibrutinib monotherapy were subjected to high-throughput TCR beta sequencing. Patients were enrolled in a phase 2 open-label single-center ibrutinib monotherapy trial. The CDR3, cysteine through phenylalanine, is 18 amino acids long. The CDR3 DNA has 54 bases and is translated from base 1. V ends up 4 bases short and J 6 bases short, with an unmatched junction base count of 14. CDR1 and CDR2, per the germline V gene (reference sequence), are SEHNR and FQNEAQ. Overall results and qualifications from the work: Public clonotypes were rare and either contracted or stayed stable during treatment, and the rise in clonality at ibrutinib response reflected the expansion of private clonotypes. An increase in clonality was observed at ibrutinib response, with clonality remaining stable during sustained remission and falling back toward baseline at progression. Sustained-remission and progressing patients did not have matched sampling times, and lymph node repertoires were not examined. Baseline clonality was found to be higher than that of age-matched healthy donors and was strongly correlated with circulating CD8+ T-cell counts.

The goal of deep resolution MiSeq sequencing was a depth between 1 in 1 million and 1 in 200,000 T cells, and coverage averaged 10x per clonotype. TCR beta libraries were generated with the immunoSEQ hsTCRB Kit. Turning to the authors' computational methods: ImmunoSEQ Data Assistant and ImmunoSEQ Analyzer were used for data analysis, and V, D and J genes were assigned according to IMGT definitions. Clonality was computed as one minus normalized Shannon entropy of productive rearrangement frequencies, ranging from 0 to 1. Only overrepresented clonotypes making up at least 0.05% of each patient's repertoire were included in the public clonotype analysis. Roughly 12 age-matched healthy donor repertoires from immuneACCESS were used as controls for clonality. TCRdb obtained this table from immuneACCESS and retained in-frame rearrangements with V and J assigned. These tables miss some clones; where compared with another copy, unresolved V genes account for less than half of the shortfall, and the remainder is unexplained. V and J calls and clone size are those listed in that table; D and trimming were worked out from the DNA. This sample has around 97,000 clones in its table, and 70% to 85% of those were observed once. The ten largest clones take up 25% to 35% of the sample.

The chain is encoded by TRBV7-9 joined to TRBJ2-1; a stretch of 11 junction bases matches TRBD2. Material: PBMCs, obtained after 12 months of ibrutinib treatment. The receptor was isolated from a human donor with chronic lymphocytic leukemia. The nucleotide sequence reads as follows: TGTGCCAGCAGCTCCCGTCCACTAGCGGGGGTGTGGCGCAATGAGCAGTTCTTC. This codes for CASSSRPLAGVWRNEQFF.